This TCR beta chain was sequenced for a study of CD8 T cells in ankylosing spondylitis. General observations from the study: Relatively scarce in peripheral blood, disease-linked clones were CD8+. Earlier literature documents some of the motif variants in reactive arthritis synovial fluid and blood.

Using its own MiXCR run on the 5' RACE reads, TCRdb lists one record per CDR3 protein. Of some 130,000 distinct CDR3 sequences detected, 7.3% appear once; the ten largest clones hold roughly an eighth. V lost 6 bases, J lost 3 bases, and 2 bases stayed unmatched. The CDR3 consists of 12 residues. This clonotype was counted many times. Its specificity is unknown. The rearrangement uses TRBV12-3 or TRBV12-4 and TRBJ2-7; 7 bases are a match to TRBD1. This sequence was found in a female donor with ankylosing spondylitis or in good health (not recorded which). The material sequenced was blood, either unsorted or a sorted T cell fraction (not recorded which). The CDR3 loop is CASRGTVYEQYF. The DNA for the CDR3 is TGTGCCAGCAGGGGGACAGTCTACGAGCAGTACTTC.